The 27 T cell receptor beta chains presented below share a single source sample, sequenced in a study of blood T cell repertoires in COVID-19. The assay was immunoSEQ multiplex PCR, and TCRdb's table has in-frame clones only and misses some. The sample contains tens of thousands of clones, about 89% of which appear only once. The sample consisted of peripheral blood. All receptors come from a man aged 65 to 79 with active COVID-19.

The chain uses TRBV5-1 and TRBJ2-1, with 14 bases fitting TRBD2. V lost 5 bases and J lost 2; bases outside the gene matches: 12. CDR1 SGHRS and CDR2 YFSETQ come from the germline V gene. The CDR3 sequence is 19 residues long. Here the CDR3 DNA reads TGCGCCAGCAGTCATACCGGGACTAGCGGGAGTGGCACCTACAATGAGCAGTTCTTC. This codes for CASSHTGTSGSGTYNEQFF.

J is TRBJ2-5 and V is TRBV29-1, with D perhaps TRBD1 (6 bases). Germline V gives CDR1 SQVTM, CDR2 ANQGSEA. The CDR3 is 13 amino acids. Trimming shortened V by 0 bases and J by 7 bases, and 12 bases separated the two germline ends. This CDR3 is CSVEEGARGTQYF. CDR3 bases: TGCAGCGTTGAAGAGGGGGCTCGGGGGACCCAGTACTTC.

This chain uses TRBV2 with TRBJ1-2; 7 nucleotides agree with TRBD1. V shed 6 bases and J 3 bases; nucleotides not matched to a gene: 7. There are 14 residues in the CDR3. Germline V gene data show CDR1 as SNHLY and CDR2 as FYNNEI. The chain's CDR3 is CASRGDRVDYGYTF. The CDR3 coding sequence is TGTGCCAGCAGAGGAGACAGGGTTGACTATGGCTACACCTTC.

The chain links TRBV5-1 to TRBJ2-1; 12 nucleotides line up with TRBD2. CDR3 size: 15 residues. The germline V gene has CDR1 SGHRS and CDR2 YFSETQ. V was clipped by 4 bases and J by 9 bases; unmatched bases: 8. The CDR3 DNA is TGCGCCAGCAGCACCCTAGCGGGGGGGCCTGGTGAGCAGTTCTTC. Translated, it gives CASSTLAGGPGEQFF.

The rearrangement uses TRBV20-1 and TRBJ2-7; the D is unclear. The CDR3 spans 11 residues. CDR1 is DFQATT and CDR2 is SNEGSKA in the germline V gene (reference sequence). Trimming left V 3 bases short and J 3 bases short, with 6 bases between. The CDR3, as DNA: TGCAGTGCTAGGGAGAACTACGAGCAGTACTTC. It specifies CSARENYEQYF.

The rearrangement links TRBV4-2 to TRBJ2-1; tentatively, D is TRBD2 (6 bases). Germline-derived CDR1 and CDR2 are LGHNA and YNFKEQ. This CDR3 is 14 amino acids long. The V gene lost 4 bases and the J gene lost 12 bases, with 19 bases spanning the gap. The CDR3 DNA sequence: TGTGCCAGCAGCCTCAATGGACCCTTGGGGGGGCAGTTCTTC. As protein: CASSLNGPLGGQFF.

This chain connects TRBV6-1 to TRBJ2-2; 9 positions agree with TRBD1. The CDR3 contains 14 residues. The V and J ends lost 1 base and 7 bases, in that order; junction bases with no gene match: 1. Germline V gene data show CDR1 as MNHNS and CDR2 as SASEGT. CDR3 in amino acids: CASSEDRGHGELFF. The CDR3 region has the DNA TGTGCCAGCAGTGAAGACAGGGGGCACGGGGAGCTGTTTTTT.

J is TRBJ2-3 and V is TRBV27; D is possibly TRBD2 (6 bases). The CDR3 has 15 amino acids. The germline V gene encodes CDR1 MNHEY and CDR2 SMNVEV (reference sequence). Trimming stripped 3 bases from V and 2 bases from J, with 12 bases between. This CDR3 reads CASSLWGLSTDTQYF. For the CDR3, the DNA is TGTGCCAGCAGTTTGTGGGGACTCTCCACAGATACGCAGTATTTT.

This chain links TRBV18 with TRBJ1-4; D is perhaps TRBD1 (5 bases). The CDR3 runs to 15 residues. The V end lost 1 base, the J end lost 7 bases, and 13 bases lay between the germline ends. Germline assignment: CDR1 KGHSH and CDR2 LQKENI. The CDR3 DNA is TGTGCCAGCTCACCACGTCTAGGGGAAAGTGAAAAACTGTTTTTT. Amino acid sequence: CASSPRLGESEKLFF.

This chain links TRBV28 with TRBJ1-1; 7 bases align to TRBD1. The V gene end was trimmed by 6 bases and the J gene end by 0 bases; junction bases not matched to a gene: 4. CDR1 is MDHEN, CDR2 SYDVKM, per germline. This CDR3 is 14 amino acids long. CDR3 DNA sequence: TGTGCCAGCAGGAAACAGGGGATGAACACTGAAGCTTTCTTT. Its translation is CASRKQGMNTEAFF.

CDR3 protein: CASSPAAGDTQYF. In DNA, the CDR3 is TGTGCCAGCAGTCCTGCAGCGGGAGATACGCAGTATTTT. The chain employs TRBV7-8 and TRBJ2-3, with D perhaps TRBD2 (6 bases). CDR1 is SGHVS, CDR2 FQNEAQ, per germline. V was trimmed by 6 bases and J by 5 bases, leaving 12 bases between them. The CDR3 runs 13 residues.

This chain uses TRBV7-2 with TRBJ2-6, with D perhaps matching TRBD1 (5 bases). Germline lookup yields CDR1 SGHTA and CDR2 FQGNSA. This CDR3 has 15 residues. With 6 bases removed from V and 2 bases from J, the gap between germline ends came to 11 bases. The CDR3 DNA follows: TGTGCCAGCAGTCATACAGGTACTGGGGCCAACGTCCTGACTTTC. It translates to CASSHTGTGANVLTF.

This clone was seen just once. The J gene is TRBJ2-5, the V gene TRBV7-6, with D tentatively TRBD1 (5 bases). The CDR3 sequence is 15 residues long. In germline, CDR1 is SGHVS, CDR2 FNYEAQ. V was trimmed by 1 base and J by 0 bases, leaving 9 bases between them. The CDR3 sequence is CASSLGGRHQETQYF. In DNA, the CDR3 is TGTGCCAGCAGCTTAGGGGGCCGCCACCAAGAGACCCAGTACTTC.

The V and J genes are TRBV24-1 and TRBJ2-1, with D maybe TRBD2 (5 bases). CDR3 size: 16 residues. Trimming took 2 bases from V and 0 from J, leaving 10 bases between them. Germline V gene data show CDR1 as KGHDR and CDR2 as SFDVKD. CDR3 protein: CATSDSSSFSYNEQFF. The CDR3, as DNA: TGTGCCACCAGTGATTCCTCTAGCTTCTCCTACAATGAGCAGTTCTTC.

V gene TRBV20-1 combines with J gene TRBJ2-3; the match to TRBD2 covers 10 bases. This CDR3 is 17 amino acids long. Germline loops: CDR1 DFQATT, CDR2 SNEGSKA (reference sequence). J gave up 3 bases and V 3 bases, and 12 bases lay outside the gene matches. The CDR3 here is CSASERLAGVPTDTQYF. CDR3 in DNA: TGCAGTGCTAGTGAACGACTAGCGGGCGTTCCTACAGATACGCAGTATTTT.

Regarding this clone: One junction end does not reproduce the germline sequence, and a read error may be involved. This chain uses TRBV6-1 with TRBJ2-7; no definite D call. The germline V gene encodes CDR1 MNHNS and CDR2 SASEGT. The CDR3 spans 13 residues. CDR3 amino acids: CASSEAGVGRDLF. The CDR3 DNA reads as TGTGCCAGCAGTGAAGCAGGCGTGGGCAGAGACCTCTTC.

The table lists this clone with a few counts. This rearrangement joins TRBV4-1 to TRBJ2-3, with D possibly matching TRBD2 (6 bases). The CDR3 is made up of 16 amino acids. The V and J ends lost 0 bases and 5 bases respectively, with 15 bases between them. Germline assignment: CDR1 MGHRA and CDR2 YSYEKL. CDR3 nucleotide sequence: TGCGCCAGCAGCCAAGAAGGACGGGGAGGAATAGATACGCAGTATTTT. Translation: CASSQEGRGGIDTQYF.

The chain is built from TRBV19 and TRBJ1-5; weak D call: TRBD1 (6 bases). This CDR3 comprises 14 residues. V was pared by 3 bases and J by 5 bases, with 11 bases between. The germline V gene has CDR1 LNHDA and CDR2 SQIVND (reference sequence). The CDR3 sequence is CASSIRTEDQPQHF. The CDR3 region has the DNA TGTGCCAGTAGTATTAGGACAGAGGATCAGCCCCAGCATTTT. Variable domain in full (rest from reference TRBV19 and TRBJ1-5): DGGITQSPKYLFRKEGQNVTLSCEQNLNHDAMYWYRQDPGQGLRLIYYSQIVNDFQKGDIAEGYSVSREKKESFPLTVTSAQKNPTAFYLCASSIRTEDQPQHFGDGTRLSIL.

The V gene is TRBV19, the J gene TRBJ2-7, with a possible D match to TRBD2 (6 bases). The V gene's germline CDR1 is LNHDA and CDR2 SQIVND (reference sequence). CDR3 length: 15 amino acids. V lost 7 bases to trimming and J lost 5 bases, with 21 bases between them. CDR3 in amino acids: CASTPHGGLNNEQYF. In nucleotides, the CDR3 is TGTGCCAGTACTCCTCACGGGGGTCTTAACAACGAGCAGTACTTC.

This rearrangement joins TRBV5-5 to TRBJ1-3; a possible D gene is TRBD1 (5 bases). Germline V gene lookup returns CDR1 SGHKS and CDR2 YYEKEE (reference sequence). Trimming stripped 3 bases from V and 4 bases from J, with 14 bases between. The CDR3 consists of 15 residues. This CDR3 reads CASSSVARAGNTIYF. In DNA form, the CDR3 reads TGTGCCAGCAGCTCCGTAGCCAGGGCCGGAAACACCATATATTTT.

This chain connects TRBV5-1 to TRBJ2-3; TRBD1 matches at 10 bases. The CDR3 is 15 residues long. Unmatched junction bases numbered 9, after V lost 7 bases and J lost 4 bases. Germline V gene data show CDR1 as SGHRS and CDR2 as YFSETQ. In DNA, the CDR3 is TGCGCCAGCGCCCCGACAGGGGGCTTCGCAGATACGCAGTATTTT. Its translation is CASAPTGGFADTQYF.

The chain has TRBV3-1 (or the pseudogene TRBV3-2) and TRBJ2-1, with 9 bases fitting TRBD2. J gave up 7 bases and V 0 bases, and 16 bases lay outside the gene matches. CDR3 length equals 19 residues. Per the germline V gene, CDR1 is LGHDT and CDR2 is YNNKEL (reference sequence). The CDR3: CASSQEHKAGTSKVNEQFF. The DNA for the CDR3 is TGTGCCAGCAGCCAAGAACATAAGGCCGGGACTAGCAAGGTGAATGAGCAGTTCTTC.

The chain links TRBV7-2 to TRBJ2-3, with TRBD1 matching 12 bases. This CDR3 is built from 16 residues. Germline CDR1 reads SGHTA; CDR2 reads FQGNSA. The V and J ends lost 5 bases and 5 bases, in that order; junction bases with no gene match: 8. The CDR3 DNA is TGTGCCAGCAGCCTGGGACAGGGGGCGTTTGTAGATACGCAGTATTTT. Translation gives CASSLGQGAFVDTQYF.

This clone has only a few counts. The DNA for the CDR3 is TGCGCCAGCAGTGATACTAAGGCGGGCACCGGGGAGCTGTTTTTT. Amino acid sequence: CASSDTKAGTGELFF. V is TRBV10-1 and J is TRBJ2-2; a weak D match, TRBD2 (5 bases). Per the germline V gene, CDR1 is WNHNN and CDR2 is SYGVQD (reference sequence). Trimming stripped 3 bases from V and 4 bases from J, with 12 bases between. The CDR3 sequence is 15 residues long.

The V call is TRBV6-5, the J call TRBJ1-6; no definite D call. V was trimmed by 6 bases and J by 5 bases, leaving 11 bases between them. The CDR3 totals 14 residues. From germline, CDR1 is MNHEY and CDR2 SVGAGI. The chain's CDR3 is CASSTGSNNSPLHF. CDR3 nucleotides: TGTGCCAGCAGCACCGGGTCCAATAATTCACCCCTCCACTTT.

The V and J genes are TRBV6-1 and TRBJ1-1, with D unresolved. The V end was cut by 2 bases, the J end by 6 bases, with 10 bases between. There are 13 residues in the CDR3. Germline values: CDR1 MNHNS, CDR2 SASEGT. CDR3 residues: CASSESAGPEAFF. DNA of the CDR3: TGTGCCAGCAGTGAATCCGCAGGTCCTGAAGCTTTCTTT.

This chain links TRBV5-1 with TRBJ2-6, with TRBD1 as a possible D gene (5 bases). CDR3 length: 17 residues. The germline V and J ends were trimmed by 4 bases and 0 bases, with 14 bases remaining between them. CDR1 SGHRS and CDR2 YFSETQ come from the germline V gene. Written as DNA, the CDR3 is TGCGCCAGCAGCATGGACACCTACAGCTCTGGGGCCAACGTCCTGACTTTC. Translating gives CASSMDTYSSGANVLTF.